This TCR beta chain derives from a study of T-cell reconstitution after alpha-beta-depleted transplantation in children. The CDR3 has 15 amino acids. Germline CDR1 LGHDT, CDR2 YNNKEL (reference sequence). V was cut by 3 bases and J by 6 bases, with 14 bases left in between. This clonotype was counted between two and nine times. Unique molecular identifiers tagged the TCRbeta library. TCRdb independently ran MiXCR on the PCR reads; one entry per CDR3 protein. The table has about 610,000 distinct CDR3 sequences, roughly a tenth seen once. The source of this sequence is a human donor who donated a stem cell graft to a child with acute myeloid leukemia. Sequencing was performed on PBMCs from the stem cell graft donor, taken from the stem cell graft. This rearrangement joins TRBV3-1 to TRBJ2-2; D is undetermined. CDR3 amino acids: CASSHALPRAGELFF. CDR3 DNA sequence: TGTGCCAGCAGCCATGCCTTACCCCGGGCCGGGGAGCTGTTTTTT.